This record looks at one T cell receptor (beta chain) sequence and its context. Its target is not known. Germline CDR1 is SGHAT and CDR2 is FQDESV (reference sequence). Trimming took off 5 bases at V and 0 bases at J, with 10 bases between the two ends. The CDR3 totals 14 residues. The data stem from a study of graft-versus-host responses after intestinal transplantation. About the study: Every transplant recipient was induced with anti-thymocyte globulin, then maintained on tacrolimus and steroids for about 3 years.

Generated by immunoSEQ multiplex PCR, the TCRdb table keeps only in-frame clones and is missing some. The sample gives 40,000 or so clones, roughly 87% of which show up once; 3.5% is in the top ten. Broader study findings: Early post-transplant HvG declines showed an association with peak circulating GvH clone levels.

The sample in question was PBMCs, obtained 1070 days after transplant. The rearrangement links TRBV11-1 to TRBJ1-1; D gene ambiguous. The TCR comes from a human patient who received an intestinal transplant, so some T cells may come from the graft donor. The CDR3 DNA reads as TGTGCCAGCAGCGGTCAGGATATGAACACTGAAGCTTTCTTT. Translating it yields CASSGQDMNTEAFF. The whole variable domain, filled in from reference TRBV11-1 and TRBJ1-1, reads EAEVAQSPRYKITEKSQAVAFWCDPISGHATLYWYRQILGQGPELLVQFQDESVVDDSQLPKDRFSAERLKGVDSTLKIQPAELGDSAMYLCASSGQDMNTEAFFGQGTRLTVV.